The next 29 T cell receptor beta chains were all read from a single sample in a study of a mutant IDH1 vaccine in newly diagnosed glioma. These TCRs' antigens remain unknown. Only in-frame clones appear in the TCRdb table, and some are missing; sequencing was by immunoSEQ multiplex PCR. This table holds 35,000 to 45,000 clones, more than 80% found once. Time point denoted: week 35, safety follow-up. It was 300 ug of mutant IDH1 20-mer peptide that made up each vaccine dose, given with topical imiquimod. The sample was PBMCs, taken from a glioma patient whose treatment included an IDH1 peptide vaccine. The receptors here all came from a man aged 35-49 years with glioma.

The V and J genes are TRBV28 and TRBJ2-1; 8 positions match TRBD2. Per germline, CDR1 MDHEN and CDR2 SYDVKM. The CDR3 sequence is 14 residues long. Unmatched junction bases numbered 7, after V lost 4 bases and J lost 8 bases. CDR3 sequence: CASSSREGLDEQFF. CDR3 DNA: TGTGCCAGCAGTTCCCGGGAGGGCCTCGATGAGCAGTTCTTC.

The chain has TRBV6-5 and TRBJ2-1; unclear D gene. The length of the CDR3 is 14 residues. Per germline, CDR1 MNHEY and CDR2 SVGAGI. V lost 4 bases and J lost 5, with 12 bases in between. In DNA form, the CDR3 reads TGTGCCAGCAGTTCTCGGCACATAAACAATGAGCAGTTCTTC. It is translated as CASSSRHINNEQFF.

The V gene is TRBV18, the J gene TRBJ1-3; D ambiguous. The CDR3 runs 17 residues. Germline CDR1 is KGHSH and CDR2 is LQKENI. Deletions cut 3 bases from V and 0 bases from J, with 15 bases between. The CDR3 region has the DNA TGTGCCAGCTCACCCCGCCCCTCCTTTACCTCTGGAAACACCATATATTTT. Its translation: CASSPRPSFTSGNTIYF.

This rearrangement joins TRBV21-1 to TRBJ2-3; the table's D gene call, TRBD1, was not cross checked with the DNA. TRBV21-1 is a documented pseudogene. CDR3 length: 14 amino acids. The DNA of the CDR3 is TGTGCCAGCACCATAGACAGGGGTTTGGATACGCAGTATTTT. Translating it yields CASTIDRGLDTQYF.

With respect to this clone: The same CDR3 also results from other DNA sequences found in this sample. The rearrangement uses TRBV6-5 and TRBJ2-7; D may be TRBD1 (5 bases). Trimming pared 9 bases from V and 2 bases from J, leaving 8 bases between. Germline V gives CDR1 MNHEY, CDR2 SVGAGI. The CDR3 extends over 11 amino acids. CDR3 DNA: TGTGCCAGTGGACAAACCTACGAGCAGTACGTC. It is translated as CASGQTYEQYV.

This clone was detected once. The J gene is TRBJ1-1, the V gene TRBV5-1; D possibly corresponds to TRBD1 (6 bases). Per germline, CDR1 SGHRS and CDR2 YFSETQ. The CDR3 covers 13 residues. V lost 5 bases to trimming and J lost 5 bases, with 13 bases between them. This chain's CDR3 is CASREQGGTEAFF. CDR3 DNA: TGCGCCAGCAGAGAACAGGGTGGGACTGAAGCTTTCTTT.

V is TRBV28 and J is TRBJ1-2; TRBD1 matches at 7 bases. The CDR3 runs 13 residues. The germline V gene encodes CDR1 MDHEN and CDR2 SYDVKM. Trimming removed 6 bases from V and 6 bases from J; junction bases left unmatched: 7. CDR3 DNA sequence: TGTGCCAGCAGGAGGACAGGAGCGAATGGCTACACCTTC. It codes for CASRRTGANGYTF.

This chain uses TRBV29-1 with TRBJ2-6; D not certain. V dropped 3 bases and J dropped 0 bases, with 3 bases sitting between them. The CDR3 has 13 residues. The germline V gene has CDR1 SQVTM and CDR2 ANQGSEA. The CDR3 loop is CSVDVSGANVLTF. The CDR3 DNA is TGCAGCGTTGATGTCTCTGGGGCCAACGTCCTGACTTTC.

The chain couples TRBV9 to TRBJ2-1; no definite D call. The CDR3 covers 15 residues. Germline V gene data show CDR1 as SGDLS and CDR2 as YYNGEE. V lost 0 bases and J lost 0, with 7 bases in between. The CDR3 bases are TGTGCCAGCAGCGTAGGGGCCTTCTCCTACAATGAGCAGTTCTTC. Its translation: CASSVGAFSYNEQFF.

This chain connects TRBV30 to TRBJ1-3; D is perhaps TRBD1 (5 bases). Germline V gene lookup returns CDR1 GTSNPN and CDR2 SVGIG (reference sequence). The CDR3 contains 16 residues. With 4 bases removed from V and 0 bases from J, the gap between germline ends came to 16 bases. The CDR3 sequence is CAWTPGLMSSGNTIYF. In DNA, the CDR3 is TGTGCCTGGACCCCGGGACTGATGTCCTCTGGAAACACCATATATTTT.

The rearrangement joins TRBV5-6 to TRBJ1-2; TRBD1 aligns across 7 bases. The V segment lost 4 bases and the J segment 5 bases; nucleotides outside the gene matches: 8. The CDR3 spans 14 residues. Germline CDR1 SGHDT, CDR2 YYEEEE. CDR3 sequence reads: CASSRDRALYGYTF. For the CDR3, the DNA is TGTGCCAGCAGCCGCGACAGGGCCCTGTATGGCTACACCTTC.

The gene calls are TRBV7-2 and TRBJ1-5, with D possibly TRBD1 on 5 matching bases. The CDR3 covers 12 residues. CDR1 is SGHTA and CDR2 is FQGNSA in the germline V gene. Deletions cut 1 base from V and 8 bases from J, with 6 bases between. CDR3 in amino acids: CASSLEQEPQHF. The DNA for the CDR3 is TGTGCCAGCAGCTTAGAACAGGAGCCCCAGCATTTT.

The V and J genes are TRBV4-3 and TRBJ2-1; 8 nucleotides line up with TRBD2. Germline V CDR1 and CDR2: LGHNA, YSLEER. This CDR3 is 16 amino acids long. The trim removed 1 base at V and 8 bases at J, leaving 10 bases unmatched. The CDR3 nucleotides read TGCGCCAGCAGCCAAGCCCAGCGGGAGTGGGCGGATGAGCAGTTCTTC. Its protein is CASSQAQREWADEQFF.

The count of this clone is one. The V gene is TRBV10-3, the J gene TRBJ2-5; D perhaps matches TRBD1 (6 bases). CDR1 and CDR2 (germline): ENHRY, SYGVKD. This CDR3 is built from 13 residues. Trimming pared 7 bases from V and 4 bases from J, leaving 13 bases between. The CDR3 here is CAINRERGETQYF. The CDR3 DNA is TGTGCCATCAACAGGGAAAGGGGAGAGACCCAGTACTTC.

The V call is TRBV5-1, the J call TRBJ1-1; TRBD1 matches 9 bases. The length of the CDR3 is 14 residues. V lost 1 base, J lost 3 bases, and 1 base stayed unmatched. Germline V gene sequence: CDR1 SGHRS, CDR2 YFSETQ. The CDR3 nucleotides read TGCGCCAGCAGCTTGTGGACAGGGGACACTGAAGCTTTCTTT. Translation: CASSLWTGDTEAFF.

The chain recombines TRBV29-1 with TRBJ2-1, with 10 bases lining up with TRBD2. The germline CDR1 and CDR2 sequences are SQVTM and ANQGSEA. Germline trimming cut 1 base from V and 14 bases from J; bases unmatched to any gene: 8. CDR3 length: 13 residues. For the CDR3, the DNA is TGCAGCGTTGAAGCGGCTAGCGGGAGTTCCGAGTTCTTC. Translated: CSVEAASGSSEFF.

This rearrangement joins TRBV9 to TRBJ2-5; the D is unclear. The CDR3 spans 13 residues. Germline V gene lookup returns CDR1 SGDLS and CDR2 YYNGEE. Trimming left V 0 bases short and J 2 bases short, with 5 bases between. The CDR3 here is CASSVDRQETQYF. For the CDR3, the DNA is TGTGCCAGCAGCGTAGATCGACAAGAGACCCAGTACTTC.

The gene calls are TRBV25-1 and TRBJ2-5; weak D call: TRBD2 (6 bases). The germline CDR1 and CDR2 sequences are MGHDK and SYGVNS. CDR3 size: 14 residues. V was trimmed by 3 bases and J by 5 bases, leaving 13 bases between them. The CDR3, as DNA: TGTGCCAGCAGTGAGGCCGGGAGTGGTGAGACCCAGTACTTC. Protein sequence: CASSEAGSGETQYF.

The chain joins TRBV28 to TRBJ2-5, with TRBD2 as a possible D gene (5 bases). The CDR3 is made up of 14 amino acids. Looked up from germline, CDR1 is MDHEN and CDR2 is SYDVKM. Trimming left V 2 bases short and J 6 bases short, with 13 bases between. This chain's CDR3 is CASSLRLIGKTQYF. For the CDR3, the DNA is TGTGCCAGCAGTTTACGACTAATAGGAAAGACCCAGTACTTC.

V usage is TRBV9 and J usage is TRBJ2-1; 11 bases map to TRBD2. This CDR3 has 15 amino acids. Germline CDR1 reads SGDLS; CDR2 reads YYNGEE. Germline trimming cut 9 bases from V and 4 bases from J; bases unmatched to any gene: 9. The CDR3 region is CATRALAGGYNEQFF. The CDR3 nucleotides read TGTGCCACCAGGGCCCTAGCGGGGGGATACAATGAGCAGTTCTTC.

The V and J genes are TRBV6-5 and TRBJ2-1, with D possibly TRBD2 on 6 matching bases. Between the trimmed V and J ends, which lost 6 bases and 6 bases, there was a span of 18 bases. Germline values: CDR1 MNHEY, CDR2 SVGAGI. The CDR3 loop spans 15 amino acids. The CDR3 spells CASRIGQGGFNEQFF. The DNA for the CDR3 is TGTGCCAGCAGAATAGGGCAGGGAGGTTTCAATGAGCAGTTCTTC.

The CDR3 region is CASSAFLANTGELFF. The CDR3 DNA is TGTGCCAGCAGTGCGTTTCTCGCGAACACCGGGGAGCTGTTTTTT. The gene calls are TRBV5-6 and TRBJ2-2; D is ambiguous. Germline lookup yields CDR1 SGHDT and CDR2 YYEEEE. With 5 bases removed from V and 0 bases from J, the gap between germline ends came to 11 bases. The CDR3 runs 15 residues.

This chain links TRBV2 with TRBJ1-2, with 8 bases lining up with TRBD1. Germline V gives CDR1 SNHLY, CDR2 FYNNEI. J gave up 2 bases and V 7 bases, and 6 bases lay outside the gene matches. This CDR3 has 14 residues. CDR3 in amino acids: CASIGTGVNYGYTF. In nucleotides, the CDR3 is TGTGCCAGCATCGGGACAGGCGTCAACTATGGCTACACCTTC.

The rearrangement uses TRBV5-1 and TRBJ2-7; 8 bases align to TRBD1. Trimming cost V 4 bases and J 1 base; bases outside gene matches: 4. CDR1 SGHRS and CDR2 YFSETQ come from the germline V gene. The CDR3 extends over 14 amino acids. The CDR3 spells CASSPRTGSYEQYF. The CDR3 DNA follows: TGCGCCAGCAGCCCGCGGACAGGGTCCTACGAGCAGTACTTC.

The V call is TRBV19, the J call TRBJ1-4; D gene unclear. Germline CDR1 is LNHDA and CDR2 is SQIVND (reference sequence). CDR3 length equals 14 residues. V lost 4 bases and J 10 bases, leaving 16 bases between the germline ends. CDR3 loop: CASSTEPGYGKLFF. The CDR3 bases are TGTGCCAGTAGTACGGAGCCAGGTTATGGAAAACTGTTTTTT.

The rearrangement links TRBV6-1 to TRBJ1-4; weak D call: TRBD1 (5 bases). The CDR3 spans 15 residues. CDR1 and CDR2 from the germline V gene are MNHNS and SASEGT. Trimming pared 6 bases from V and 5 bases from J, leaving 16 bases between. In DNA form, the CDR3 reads TGTGCCAGCAGGACGACAGAAGCCCTGAATGAAAAACTGTTTTTT. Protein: CASRTTEALNEKLFF.

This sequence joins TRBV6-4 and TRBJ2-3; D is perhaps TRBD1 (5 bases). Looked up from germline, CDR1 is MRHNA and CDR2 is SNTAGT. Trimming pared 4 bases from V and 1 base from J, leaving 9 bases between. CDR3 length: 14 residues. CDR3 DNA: TGTGCCAGCAGTGCAACAGGAGGCACAGATACGCAGTATTTT. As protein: CASSATGGTDTQYF.

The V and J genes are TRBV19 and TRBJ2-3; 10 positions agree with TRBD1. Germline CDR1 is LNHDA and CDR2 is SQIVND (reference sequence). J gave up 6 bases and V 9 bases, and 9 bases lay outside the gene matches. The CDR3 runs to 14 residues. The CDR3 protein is CASSRDRGWDTQYF. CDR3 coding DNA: TGTGCCAGCTCCCGGGACAGGGGATGGGATACGCAGTATTTT.

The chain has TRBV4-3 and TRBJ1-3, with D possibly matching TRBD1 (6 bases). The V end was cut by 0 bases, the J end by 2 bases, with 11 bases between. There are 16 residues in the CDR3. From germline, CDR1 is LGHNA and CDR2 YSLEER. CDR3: CASSQDSGVTGNTIYF. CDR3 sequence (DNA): TGCGCCAGCAGCCAAGATTCAGGGGTAACTGGAAACACCATATATTTT.